The TCR beta chain under discussion was sequenced for a study of cytomegalovirus exposure and HLA in healthy donors. Findings and caveats of the study: Trimming of TCR beta V- and J-genes showed a link, identified in a later analysis, to a missense DCLRE1C variant. Being productive about 87% or about 30% of the time was typical of most TCR beta V segments in an earlier analysis.

The study ran its PCR with 60 Vbeta and 13 Jbeta primers. Method: immunoSEQ multiplex PCR; TCRdb's copy keeps in-frame clones and lacks some. The sample contains 150,000 to 200,000 clones, 84% of which appear only once. The CDR3 covers 16 residues. After removal of 0 bases from V and 7 bases from J, the junction contained 8 bases not matched to a gene. The germline CDR1 and CDR2 sequences are LNHNV and YYDKDF (reference sequence). With regard to this clone: Antigen: not known.

This TCR derives from a boy under 18 in good health and CMV-seronegative. The specimen was PBMCs. The chain combines TRBV15 with TRBJ2-1, with 8 nucleotides matching TRBD2. The CDR3 here is CATSRDRAGVTNEQFF. The CDR3 DNA is TGTGCCACCAGCAGAGATCGAGCGGGAGTTACAAATGAGCAGTTCTTC.